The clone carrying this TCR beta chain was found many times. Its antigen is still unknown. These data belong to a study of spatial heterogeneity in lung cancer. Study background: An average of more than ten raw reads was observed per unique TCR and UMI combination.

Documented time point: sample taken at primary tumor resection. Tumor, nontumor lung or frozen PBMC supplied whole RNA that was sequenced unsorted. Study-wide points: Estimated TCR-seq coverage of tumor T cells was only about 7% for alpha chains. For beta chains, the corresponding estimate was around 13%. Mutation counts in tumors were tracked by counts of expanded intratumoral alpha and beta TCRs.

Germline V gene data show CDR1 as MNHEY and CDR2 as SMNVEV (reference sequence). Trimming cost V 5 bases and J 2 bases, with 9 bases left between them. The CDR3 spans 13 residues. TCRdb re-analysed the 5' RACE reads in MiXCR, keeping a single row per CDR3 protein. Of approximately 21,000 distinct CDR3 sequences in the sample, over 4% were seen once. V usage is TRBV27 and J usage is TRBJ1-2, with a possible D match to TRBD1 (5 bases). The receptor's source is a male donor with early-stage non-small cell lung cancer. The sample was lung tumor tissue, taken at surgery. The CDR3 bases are TGTGCCAGCAGTATCAGGGAAAACTATGGCTACACCTTC. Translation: CASSIRENYGYTF.